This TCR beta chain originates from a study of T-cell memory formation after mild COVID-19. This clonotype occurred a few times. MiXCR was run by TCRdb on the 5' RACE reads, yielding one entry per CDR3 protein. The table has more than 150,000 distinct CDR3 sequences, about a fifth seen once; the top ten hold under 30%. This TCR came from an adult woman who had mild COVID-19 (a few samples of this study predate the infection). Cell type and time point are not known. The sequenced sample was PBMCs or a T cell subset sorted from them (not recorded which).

For the CDR3, the DNA is TGTGCCAGCAGCCAGCGCGGGAATGAGCAGTTCTTC. Its translation: CASSQRGNEQFF. V is TRBV3-1 and J is TRBJ2-1, with a possible D match to TRBD2 (5 bases). Germline V gene lookup returns CDR1 LGHDT and CDR2 YNNKEL (reference sequence). The V and J ends lost 3 bases and 7 bases respectively, with 7 bases between them. The CDR3 sequence is 12 residues long.